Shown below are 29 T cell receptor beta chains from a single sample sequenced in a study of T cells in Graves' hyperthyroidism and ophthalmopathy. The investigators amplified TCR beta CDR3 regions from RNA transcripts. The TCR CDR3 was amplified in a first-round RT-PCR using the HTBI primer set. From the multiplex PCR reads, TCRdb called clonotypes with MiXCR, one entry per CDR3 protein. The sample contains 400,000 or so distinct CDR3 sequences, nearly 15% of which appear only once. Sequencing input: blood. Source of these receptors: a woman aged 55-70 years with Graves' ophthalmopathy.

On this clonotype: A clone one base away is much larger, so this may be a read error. The CDR3: CASSPLARGLPYEQYF. CDR3 DNA sequence: TGCGCCAGCAGCCCCTTAGCGAGAGGGCTACCCTACGAGCAGTACTTC. The chain has TRBV5-1 and TRBJ2-7; a weak D match, TRBD2 (5 bases). The germline V gene encodes CDR1 SGHRS and CDR2 YFSETQ. The CDR3 is made up of 16 amino acids. Trimming took off 4 bases at V and 2 bases at J, with 19 bases between the two ends.

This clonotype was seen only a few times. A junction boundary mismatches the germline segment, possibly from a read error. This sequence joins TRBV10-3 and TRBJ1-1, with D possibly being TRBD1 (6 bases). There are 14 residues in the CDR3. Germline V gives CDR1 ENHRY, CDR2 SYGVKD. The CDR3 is CAIREGEMNSEAFF. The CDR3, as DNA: TGTGCCATCAGGGAGGGGGAAATGAACAGTGAAGCTTTCTTT.

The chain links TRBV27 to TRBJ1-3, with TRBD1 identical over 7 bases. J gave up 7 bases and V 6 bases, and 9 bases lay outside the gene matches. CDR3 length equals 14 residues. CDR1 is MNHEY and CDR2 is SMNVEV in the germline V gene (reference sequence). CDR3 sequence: CASRPLDRVNTIYF. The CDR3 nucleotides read TGTGCCAGCAGACCTCTCGACAGGGTTAACACCATATATTTT.

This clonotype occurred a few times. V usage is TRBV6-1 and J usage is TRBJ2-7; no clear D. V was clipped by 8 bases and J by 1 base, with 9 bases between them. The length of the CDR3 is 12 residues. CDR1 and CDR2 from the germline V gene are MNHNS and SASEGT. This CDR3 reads CASVGGSYEQYF. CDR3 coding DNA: TGTGCCAGCGTTGGCGGATCCTACGAGCAGTACTTC.

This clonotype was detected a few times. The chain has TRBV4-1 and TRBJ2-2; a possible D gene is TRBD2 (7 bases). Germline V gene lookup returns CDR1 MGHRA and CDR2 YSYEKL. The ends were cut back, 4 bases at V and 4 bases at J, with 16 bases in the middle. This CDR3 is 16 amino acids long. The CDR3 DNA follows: TGCGCCAGCAGCCCATCCGGGGGAGGGGGCACCGGGGAGCTGTTTTTT. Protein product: CASSPSGGGGTGELFF.

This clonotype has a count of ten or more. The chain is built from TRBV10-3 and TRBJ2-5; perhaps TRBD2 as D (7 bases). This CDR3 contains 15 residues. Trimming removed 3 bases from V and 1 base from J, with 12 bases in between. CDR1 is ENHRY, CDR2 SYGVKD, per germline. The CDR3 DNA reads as TGTGCCATCAGTGATTGGGGGGGCAGCCAAGAGACCCAGTACTTC. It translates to CAISDWGGSQETQYF.

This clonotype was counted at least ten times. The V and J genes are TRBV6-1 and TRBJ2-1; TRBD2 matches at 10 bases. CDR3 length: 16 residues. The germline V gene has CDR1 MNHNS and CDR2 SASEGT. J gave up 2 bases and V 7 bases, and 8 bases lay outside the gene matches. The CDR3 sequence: CASIARLAGTYNEQFF. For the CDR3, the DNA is TGTGCCAGCATAGCAAGACTAGCGGGTACCTACAATGAGCAGTTCTTC.

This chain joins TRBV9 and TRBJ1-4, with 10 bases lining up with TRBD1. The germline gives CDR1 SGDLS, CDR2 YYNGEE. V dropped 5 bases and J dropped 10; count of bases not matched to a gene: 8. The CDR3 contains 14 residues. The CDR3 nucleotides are TGTGCCAGCAGTGACCGGGACAGGGGTGGAAAACTGTTTTTT. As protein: CASSDRDRGGKLFF.

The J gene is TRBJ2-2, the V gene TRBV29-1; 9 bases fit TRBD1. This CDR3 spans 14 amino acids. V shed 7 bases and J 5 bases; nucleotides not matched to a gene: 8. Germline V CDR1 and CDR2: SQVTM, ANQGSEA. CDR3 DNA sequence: TGCAGCGCCGTGGGGACAGGGAGGACCGGGGAGCTGTTTTTT. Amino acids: CSAVGTGRTGELFF.

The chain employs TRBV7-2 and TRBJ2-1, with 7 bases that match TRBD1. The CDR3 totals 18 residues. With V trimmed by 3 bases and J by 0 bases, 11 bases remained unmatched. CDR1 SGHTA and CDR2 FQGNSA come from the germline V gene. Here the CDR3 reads CASSFPRQGTSSYNEQFF. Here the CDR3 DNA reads TGTGCCAGCAGCTTCCCAAGACAGGGTACTAGCTCCTACAATGAGCAGTTCTTC. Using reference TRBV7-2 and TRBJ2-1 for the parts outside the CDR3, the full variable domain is GAGVSQSPSNKVTEKGKDVELRCDPISGHTALYWYRQSLGQGLEFLIYFQGNSAPDKSGLPSDRFSAERTGGSVSTLTIQRTQQEDSAVYLCASSFPRQGTSSYNEQFFGPGTRLTVL.

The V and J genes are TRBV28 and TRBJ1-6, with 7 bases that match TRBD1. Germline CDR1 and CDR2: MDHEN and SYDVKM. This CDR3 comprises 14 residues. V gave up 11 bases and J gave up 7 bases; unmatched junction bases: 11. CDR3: CAGGGGSRNSPLHF. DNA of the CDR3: TGTGCCGGAGGGGGCGGGTCTCGGAATTCACCCCTCCACTTT.

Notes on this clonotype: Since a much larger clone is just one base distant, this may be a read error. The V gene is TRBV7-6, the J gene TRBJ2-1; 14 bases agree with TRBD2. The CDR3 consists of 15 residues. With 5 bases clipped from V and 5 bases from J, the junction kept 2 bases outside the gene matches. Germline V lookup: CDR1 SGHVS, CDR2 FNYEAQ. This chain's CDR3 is CASSMGLAGDNEQFF. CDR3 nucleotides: TGTGCCAGCAGCATGGGACTAGCGGGAGACAATGAGCAGTTCTTC.

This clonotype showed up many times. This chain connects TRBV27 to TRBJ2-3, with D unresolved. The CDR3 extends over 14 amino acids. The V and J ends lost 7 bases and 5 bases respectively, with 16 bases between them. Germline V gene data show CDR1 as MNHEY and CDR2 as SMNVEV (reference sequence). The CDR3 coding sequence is TGTGCCAGCACATTAGGGTCGGCACGAGATACGCAGTATTTT. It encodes CASTLGSARDTQYF.

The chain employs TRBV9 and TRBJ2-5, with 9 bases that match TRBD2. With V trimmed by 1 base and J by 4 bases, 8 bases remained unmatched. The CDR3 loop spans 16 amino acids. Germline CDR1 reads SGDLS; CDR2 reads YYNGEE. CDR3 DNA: TGTGCCAGCAGCGTACCCACGACTAGCGGAGGAGAGACCCAGTACTTC. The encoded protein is CASSVPTTSGGETQYF.

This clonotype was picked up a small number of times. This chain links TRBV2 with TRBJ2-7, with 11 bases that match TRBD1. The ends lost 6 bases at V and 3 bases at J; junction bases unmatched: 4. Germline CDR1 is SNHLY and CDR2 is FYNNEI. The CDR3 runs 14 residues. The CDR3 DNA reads TGTGCCAGCAGGGGACAGGGGGGTAACTACGAGCAGTACTTC. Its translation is CASRGQGGNYEQYF. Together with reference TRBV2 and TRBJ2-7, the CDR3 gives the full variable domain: EPEVTQTPSHQVTQMGQEVILRCVPISNHLYFYWYRQILGQKVEFLVSFYNNEISEKSEIFDDQFSVERPDGSNFTLKIRSTKLEDSAMYFCASRGQGGNYEQYFGPGTRLTVT.

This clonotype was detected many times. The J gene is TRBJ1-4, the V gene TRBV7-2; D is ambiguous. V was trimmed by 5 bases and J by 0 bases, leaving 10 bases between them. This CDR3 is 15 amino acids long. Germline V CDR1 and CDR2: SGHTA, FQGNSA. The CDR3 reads CASSPMSTTNEKLFF. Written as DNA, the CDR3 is TGTGCCAGCAGCCCCATGTCGACAACTAATGAAAAACTGTTTTTT.

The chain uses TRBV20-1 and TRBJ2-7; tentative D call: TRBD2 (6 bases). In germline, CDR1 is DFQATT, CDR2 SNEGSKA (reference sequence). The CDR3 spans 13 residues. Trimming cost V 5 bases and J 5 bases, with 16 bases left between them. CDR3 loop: CSAGGDGGDEQYF. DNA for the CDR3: TGCAGTGCTGGCGGGGACGGTGGCGACGAGCAGTACTTC.

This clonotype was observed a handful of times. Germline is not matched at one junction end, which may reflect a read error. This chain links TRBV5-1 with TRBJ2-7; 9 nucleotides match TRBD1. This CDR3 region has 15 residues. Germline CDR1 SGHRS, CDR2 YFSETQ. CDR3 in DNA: TGCACCAGCAGCTTGGGGACAGGGTGGTTGTACGAGCAGTACTTC. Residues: CTSSLGTGWLYEQYF.

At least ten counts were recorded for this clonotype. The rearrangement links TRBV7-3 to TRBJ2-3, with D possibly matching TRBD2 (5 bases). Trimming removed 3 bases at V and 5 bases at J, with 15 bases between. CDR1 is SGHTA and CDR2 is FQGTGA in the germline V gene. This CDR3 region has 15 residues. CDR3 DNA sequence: TGTGCCAGCAGCTTCGGAGGTGGCGTGGGAGATACGCAGTATTTT. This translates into CASSFGGGVGDTQYF.

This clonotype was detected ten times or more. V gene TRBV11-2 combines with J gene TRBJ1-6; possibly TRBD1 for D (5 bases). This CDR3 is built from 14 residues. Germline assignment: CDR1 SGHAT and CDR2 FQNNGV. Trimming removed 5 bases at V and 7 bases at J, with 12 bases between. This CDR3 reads CASSPVRGNSPLHF. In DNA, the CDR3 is TGTGCCAGCAGCCCCGTCCGGGGGAATTCACCCCTCCACTTT.

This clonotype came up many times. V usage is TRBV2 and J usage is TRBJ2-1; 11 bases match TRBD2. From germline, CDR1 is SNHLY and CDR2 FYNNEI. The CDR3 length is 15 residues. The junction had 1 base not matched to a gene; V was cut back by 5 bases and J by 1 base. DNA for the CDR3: TGTGCCAGCAGTTGGACTAGCGGGTCCTACAATGAGCAGTTCTTC. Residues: CASSWTSGSYNEQFF.

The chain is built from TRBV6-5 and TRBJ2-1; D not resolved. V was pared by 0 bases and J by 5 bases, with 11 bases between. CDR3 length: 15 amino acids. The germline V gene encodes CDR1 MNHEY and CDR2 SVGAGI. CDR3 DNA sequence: TGTGCCAGCAGTTACTCGACACTGGAAGACAATGAGCAGTTCTTC. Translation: CASSYSTLEDNEQFF.

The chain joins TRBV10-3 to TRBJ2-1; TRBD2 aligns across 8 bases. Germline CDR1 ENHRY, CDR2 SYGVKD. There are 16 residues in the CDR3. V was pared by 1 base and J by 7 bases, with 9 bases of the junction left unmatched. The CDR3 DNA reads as TGTGCCATCAGTGAGTTCGGGAGCGGGAGTCGAAATGAGCAGTTCTTC. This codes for CAISEFGSGSRNEQFF.

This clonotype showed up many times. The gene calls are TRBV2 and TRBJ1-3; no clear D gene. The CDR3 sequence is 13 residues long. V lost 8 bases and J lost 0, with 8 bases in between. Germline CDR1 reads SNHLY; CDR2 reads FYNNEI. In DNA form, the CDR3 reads TGTGCCAGCGGCCCCAACTCTGGAAACACCATATATTTT. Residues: CASGPNSGNTIYF.

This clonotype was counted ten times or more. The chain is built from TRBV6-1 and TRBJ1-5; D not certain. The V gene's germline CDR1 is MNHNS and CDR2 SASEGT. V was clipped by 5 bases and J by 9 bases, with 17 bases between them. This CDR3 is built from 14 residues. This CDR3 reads CASSRALYGWPQHF. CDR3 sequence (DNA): TGTGCCAGCAGTCGCGCCCTCTACGGGTGGCCCCAGCATTTT.

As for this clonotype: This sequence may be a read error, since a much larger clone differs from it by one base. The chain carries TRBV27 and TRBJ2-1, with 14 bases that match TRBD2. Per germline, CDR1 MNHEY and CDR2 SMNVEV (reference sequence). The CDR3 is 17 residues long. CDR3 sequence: CAGSSGLAGAVYNEQFF. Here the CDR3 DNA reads TGTGCCGGCAGTTCGGGACTAGCGGGAGCGGTTTACAATGAGCAGTTCTTC.

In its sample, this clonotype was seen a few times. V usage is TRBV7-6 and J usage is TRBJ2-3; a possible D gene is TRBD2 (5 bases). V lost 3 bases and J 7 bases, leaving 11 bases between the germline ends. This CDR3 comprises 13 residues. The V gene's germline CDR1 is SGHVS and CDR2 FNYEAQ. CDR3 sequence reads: CASSLKEEHTQYF. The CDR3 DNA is TGTGCCAGCAGCTTGAAGGAGGAACATACGCAGTATTTT. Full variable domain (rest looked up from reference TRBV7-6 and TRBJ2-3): GAGVSQSPRYKVTKRGQDVALRCDPISGHVSLYWYRQALGQGPEFLTYFNYEAQQDKSGLPNDRFSAERPEGSISTLTIQRTEQRDSAMYRCASSLKEEHTQYFGPGTRLTVL.

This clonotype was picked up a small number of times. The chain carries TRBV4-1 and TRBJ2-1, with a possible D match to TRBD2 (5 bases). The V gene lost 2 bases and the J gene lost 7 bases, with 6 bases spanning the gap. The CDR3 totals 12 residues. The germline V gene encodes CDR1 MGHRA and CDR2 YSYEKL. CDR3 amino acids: CASSQRRNEQFF. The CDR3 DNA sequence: TGCGCCAGCAGCCAAAGGAGGAATGAGCAGTTCTTC.

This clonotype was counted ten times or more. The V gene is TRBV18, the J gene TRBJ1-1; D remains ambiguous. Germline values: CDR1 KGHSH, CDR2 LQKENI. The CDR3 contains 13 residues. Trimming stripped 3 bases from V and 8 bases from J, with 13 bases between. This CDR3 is CASSPKDRGEAFF. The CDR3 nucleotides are TGTGCCAGCTCACCTAAGGACCGAGGGGAAGCTTTCTTT.